These 32 T cell receptor beta chains came from one sample sequenced in a study of blood T cell repertoires in COVID-19. Clones were read by immunoSEQ multiplex PCR, and TCRdb kept only the in-frame ones, dropping some. Here the sample spans 200,000 to 250,000 clones, around 90% being singletons. The sequencing sample was made of peripheral blood. All receptors derive from a man between 60 and 75 years old who had recovered from COVID-19.

The chain employs TRBV7-2 and TRBJ2-7; unclear D gene. CDR1 and CDR2 from the germline V gene are SGHTA and FQGNSA. Trimming took off 5 bases at V and 3 bases at J, with 11 bases between the two ends. The CDR3 is 13 amino acids. CDR3 sequence (DNA): TGTGCCAGCAGCCCTTCAGAGGTCTACGAGCAGTACTTC. Amino acids: CASSPSEVYEQYF.

The CDR3: CARGRHSGNTIYF. Here the CDR3 DNA reads TGTGCCAGGGGCCGACACTCTGGAAACACCATATATTTT. This rearrangement joins TRBV15 to TRBJ1-3; weak D call: TRBD1 (5 bases). V lost 10 bases and J lost 0, with 10 bases in between. Germline V gives CDR1 LNHNV, CDR2 YYDKDF (reference sequence). The CDR3 is 13 amino acids. The full variable domain, its missing parts supplied by reference TRBV15 and TRBJ1-3, is DAMVIQNPRYQVTQFGKPVTLSCSQTLNHNVMYWYQQKSSQAPKLLFHYYDKDFNNEADTPDNFQSRRPNTSFCFLDIRSPGLGDTAMYLCARGRHSGNTIYFGEGSWLTVV.

This chain uses TRBV29-1 with TRBJ2-3; 8 bases fit TRBD2. CDR1 is SQVTM and CDR2 is ANQGSEA in the germline V gene. The CDR3 is made up of 19 amino acids. V trimming: 0 bases; J trimming: 3 bases; junction bases outside the gene matches: 17. Written as DNA, the CDR3 is TGCAGCGTTGAAGATCCTGTCGGTTTGAGCGGGAGAGGGACAGATACGCAGTATTTT. This codes for CSVEDPVGLSGRGTDTQYF.

The chain combines TRBV6-5 with TRBJ2-4; TRBD1 aligns across 7 bases. With 4 bases clipped from V and 8 bases from J, the junction kept 8 bases outside the gene matches. This CDR3 is 14 amino acids long. CDR1 is MNHEY, CDR2 SVGAGI, per germline. CDR3 in DNA: TGTGCCAGCAGTTCCGACAGGGTTTCGTACATTCAGTACTTC. Protein product: CASSSDRVSYIQYF.

This chain links TRBV3-1 (or the pseudogene TRBV3-2) with TRBJ1-1, with D uncertain. The V end was cut by 0 bases, the J end by 8 bases, with 4 bases between. Looked up from germline, CDR1 is LGHDT and CDR2 is YNNKEL (reference sequence). The CDR3 totals 11 residues. CDR3 protein: CASSQEHEAFF. The CDR3 coding sequence is TGTGCCAGCAGCCAAGAACACGAAGCTTTCTTT.

V is TRBV6-2 or TRBV6-3 and J is TRBJ2-7; 10 bases align to TRBD2. The CDR3 is 15 residues long. Germline CDR1 and CDR2: MNHEY and SVGEGT. With V trimmed by 2 bases and J by 6 bases, 7 bases remained unmatched. The CDR3 nucleotides read TGTGCCAGCAGTTACCCCGCGGTAGCGGGAGGCGAGCAGTACTTC. Translation: CASSYPAVAGGEQYF.

The chain couples TRBV7-2 to TRBJ2-3; 9 positions agree with TRBD2. The V and J ends lost 5 bases and 10 bases, in that order; junction bases with no gene match: 4. The CDR3 loop spans 12 amino acids. The germline V gene encodes CDR1 SGHTA and CDR2 FQGNSA. CDR3 sequence: CASSISGGAQYF. CDR3 nucleotides: TGTGCCAGCAGCATTAGCGGGGGAGCGCAGTATTTT.

V is TRBV25-1 and J is TRBJ2-2; TRBD1 matches 7 bases. The CDR3 totals 14 residues. V was pared by 8 bases and J by 1 base, with 4 bases of the junction left unmatched. Germline CDR1 and CDR2: MGHDK and SYGVNS. CDR3 amino acids: CASSWTGNTGELFF. The DNA of the CDR3 is TGTGCCAGCTCCTGGACAGGGAACACCGGGGAGCTGTTTTTT.

The chain recombines TRBV7-6 with TRBJ1-3; maybe TRBD1 (6 bases). This CDR3 has 14 amino acids. Germline V lookup: CDR1 SGHVS, CDR2 FNYEAQ. Trimming shortened V by 5 bases and J by 2 bases, and 10 bases separated the two germline ends. CDR3 amino acids: CASSHGQTGNTIYF. Here the CDR3 DNA reads TGTGCCAGCAGCCACGGACAGACTGGAAACACCATATATTTT.

The chain carries TRBV28 and TRBJ2-1, with 8 bases fitting TRBD2. CDR3 length: 19 amino acids. The J segment lost 0 bases and the V segment lost 3 bases, leaving 13 bases of the junction unmatched. Looked up from germline, CDR1 is MDHEN and CDR2 is SYDVKM. CDR3 in amino acids: CASSFYFRKRESSYNEQFF. CDR3 bases: TGTGCCAGCAGTTTTTATTTCAGAAAGCGGGAGAGCTCCTACAATGAGCAGTTCTTC.

This clone was picked up one time. The V gene is TRBV5-1, the J gene TRBJ1-1; unclear D gene. CDR1 and CDR2 from the germline V gene are SGHRS and YFSETQ. The CDR3 has 14 residues. Trimming took off 0 bases at V and 1 base at J, with 7 bases between the two ends. CDR3 DNA sequence: TGCGCCAGCAGCTTGGTCAGCGGGAACACTGAAGCTTTCTTT. Translating gives CASSLVSGNTEAFF.

The chain recombines TRBV18 with TRBJ1-1, with a weak D call TRBD1 (5 bases). V lost 4 bases to trimming and J lost 3 bases, with 9 bases between them. The germline gives CDR1 KGHSH, CDR2 LQKENI. The CDR3 sequence is 13 residues long. CDR3 protein: CASSREQDTEAFF. The CDR3 DNA is TGTGCCAGCTCACGGGAACAGGACACTGAAGCTTTCTTT. The entire variable domain, with the rest obtained from reference TRBV18 and TRBJ1-1, is as follows: NAGVMQNPRHLVRRRGQEARLRCSPMKGHSHVYWYRQLPEEGLKFMVYLQKENIIDESGMPKERFSAEFPKEGPSILRIQQVVRGDSAAYFCASSREQDTEAFFGQGTRLTVV.

The chain has TRBV19 and TRBJ2-3; 13 bases match TRBD2. The J segment lost 7 bases and the V segment lost 5 bases, leaving 15 bases of the junction unmatched. This CDR3 contains 18 residues. CDR1 LNHDA and CDR2 SQIVND come from the germline V gene (reference sequence). Here the CDR3 reads CASSSIGGLAGPRYTQYF. The CDR3, as DNA: TGTGCCAGTAGTTCAATAGGGGGACTAGCGGGGCCAAGGTATACGCAGTATTTT.

The rearrangement joins TRBV29-1 to TRBJ2-5; a possible D gene is TRBD1 (5 bases). Deletions cut 4 bases from V and 4 bases from J, with 13 bases between. CDR1 and CDR2 from the germline V gene are SQVTM and ANQGSEA. The CDR3 is 13 residues long. This CDR3 is CSVVRGMRETQYF. Here the CDR3 DNA reads TGCAGCGTTGTTAGGGGAATGCGAGAGACCCAGTACTTC. The complete variable domain, with remaining parts taken from reference TRBV29-1 and TRBJ2-5, reads SAVISQKPSRDICQRGTSLTIQCQVDSQVTMMFWYRQQPGQSLTLIATANQGSEATYESGFVIDKFPISRPNLTFSTLTVSNMSPEDSSIYLCSVVRGMRETQYFGPGTRLLVL.

This clone has only one observation. This chain connects TRBV19 to TRBJ2-7; 8 bases match TRBD2. The CDR3 has 17 residues. The V segment lost 2 bases and the J segment 5 bases; nucleotides outside the gene matches: 14. Germline assignment: CDR1 LNHDA and CDR2 SQIVND (reference sequence). Here the CDR3 reads CASSIRPAKRGFNEQYF. The DNA for the CDR3 is TGTGCCAGTAGTATAAGGCCGGCCAAGCGGGGGTTCAACGAGCAGTACTTC.

In its sample, this clone was seen once. CDR3 sequence reads: CASSSGTGGVEQYF. The CDR3, as DNA: TGTGCCAGCAGCTCCGGGACAGGGGGCGTGGAGCAGTACTTC. This sequence joins TRBV11-3 and TRBJ2-7; 12 positions agree with TRBD1. Germline loops: CDR1 SGHNT, CDR2 YENEEA. The ends lost 4 bases at V and 7 bases at J; junction bases unmatched: 5. The CDR3 is 14 residues long. Combining the CDR3 with reference TRBV11-3 and TRBJ2-7 gives the whole variable domain EAGVVQSPRYKIIEKKQPVAFWCNPISGHNTLYWYLQNLGQGPELLIRYENEEAVDDSQLPKDRFSAERLKGVDSTLKIQPAELGDSAVYLCASSSGTGGVEQYFGPGTRLTVT.

The V call is TRBV6-5, the J call TRBJ1-5; D might be TRBD1 (5 bases). Trimming pared 9 bases from V and 5 bases from J, leaving 14 bases between. Germline-derived CDR1 and CDR2 are MNHEY and SVGAGI. CDR3 length equals 13 residues. DNA of the CDR3: TGTGCCAGTTCCCTCAGGGAAGATCAGCCCCAGCATTTT. It is translated as CASSLREDQPQHF.

This chain links TRBV2 with TRBJ1-1, with a possible D match to TRBD1 (6 bases). This CDR3 is 14 amino acids long. Germline V gene data show CDR1 as SNHLY and CDR2 as FYNNEI. Trimming stripped 5 bases from V and 0 bases from J, with 10 bases between. This chain's CDR3 is CASSYRALNTEAFF. The CDR3 bases are TGTGCCAGCAGTTACAGGGCCCTGAACACTGAAGCTTTCTTT.

The chain couples TRBV7-2 to TRBJ2-5; 7 nucleotides match TRBD2. CDR3 length: 17 amino acids. Germline trimming cut 5 bases from V and 5 bases from J; bases unmatched to any gene: 17. Germline-derived CDR1 and CDR2 are SGHTA and FQGNSA. CDR3 nucleotides: TGTGCCAGCAGCCCCCAAGTTTGGGGGAGGGCCCGGGAGACCCAGTACTTC. It specifies CASSPQVWGRARETQYF.

This sequence joins TRBV28 and TRBJ2-3; D might be TRBD2 (7 bases). This CDR3 region has 16 residues. CDR1 is MDHEN and CDR2 is SYDVKM in the germline V gene. Deletions cut 6 bases from V and 6 bases from J, with 22 bases between. CDR3 loop: CASSTPGAAGADTQYF. In DNA form, the CDR3 reads TGTGCCAGCAGCACTCCGGGGGCTGCGGGAGCCGATACGCAGTATTTT. The full variable domain, with the rest looked up from reference TRBV28 and TRBJ2-3, is DVKVTQSSRYLVKRTGEKVFLECVQDMDHENMFWYRQDPGLGLRLIYFSYDVKMKEKGDIPEGYSVSREKKERFSLILESASTNQTSMYLCASSTPGAAGADTQYFGPGTRLTVL.

The J gene is TRBJ2-7, the V gene TRBV7-2; the D gene is possibly TRBD1 (7 bases). V lost 3 bases to trimming and J lost 2 bases, with 14 bases between them. Germline V gene lookup returns CDR1 SGHTA and CDR2 FQGNSA. The CDR3 sequence is 15 residues long. CDR3 coding DNA: TGTGCCAGCAGCTTCGGGCAGGGGGGAACCTACGAGCAGTACTTC. It specifies CASSFGQGGTYEQYF. Looking up the rest from reference TRBV7-2 and TRBJ2-7 gives the full variable domain: GAGVSQSPSNKVTEKGKDVELRCDPISGHTALYWYRQSLGQGLEFLIYFQGNSAPDKSGLPSDRFSAERTGGSVSTLTIQRTQQEDSAVYLCASSFGQGGTYEQYFGPGTRLTVT.

This clone was seen a few times. The rearrangement joins TRBV19 to TRBJ1-6; TRBD1 aligns across 7 bases. CDR3 length: 15 amino acids. The germline V gene encodes CDR1 LNHDA and CDR2 SQIVND (reference sequence). The V and J ends lost 1 base and 12 bases, in that order; junction bases with no gene match: 9. DNA for the CDR3: TGTGCCAGTAGTATAGGTGGCAGGGGGACGGAACCCCTCCACTTT. Amino acids: CASSIGGRGTEPLHF.

The genes are TRBV11-2 and TRBJ2-3; TRBD2 aligns across 8 bases. Losses at the gene ends were 7 bases for V and 12 bases for J; bases not matched to a gene: 12. The germline gives CDR1 SGHAT, CDR2 FQNNGV. The length of the CDR3 is 13 residues. The CDR3 protein is CASNVGASGPQYF. The CDR3 DNA reads TGTGCCAGCAACGTCGGCGCTAGCGGGCCACAGTATTTT.

This chain links TRBV9 with TRBJ2-6, with 8 positions matching TRBD2. The germline CDR1 and CDR2 sequences are SGDLS and YYNGEE. The junction had 8 bases not matched to a gene; V was cut back by 3 bases and J by 0 bases. The CDR3 contains 18 residues. The CDR3 DNA is TGTGCCAGCAGCGAGGGACTAGGGGGGTACTCTGGGGCCAACGTCCTGACTTTC. It yields the protein CASSEGLGGYSGANVLTF.

V is TRBV6-5 and J is TRBJ2-7, with 7 positions matching TRBD1. J lost 3 bases, V lost 0 bases, and 2 bases had no gene match. The germline V gene encodes CDR1 MNHEY and CDR2 SVGAGI. The CDR3 sequence is 14 residues long. The CDR3 sequence is CASSYSGQNYEQYF. Here the CDR3 DNA reads TGTGCCAGCAGTTACTCGGGACAGAACTACGAGCAGTACTTC.

V usage is TRBV19 and J usage is TRBJ2-1; 7 nucleotides line up with TRBD1. Germline CDR1 reads LNHDA; CDR2 reads SQIVND (reference sequence). The V segment lost 0 bases and the J segment 4 bases; nucleotides outside the gene matches: 3. This CDR3 has 15 amino acids. The CDR3 DNA sequence: TGTGCCAGTAGTATAGAGCCGACAGGGTACAATGAGCAGTTCTTC. This translates into CASSIEPTGYNEQFF. Combining the CDR3 with reference TRBV19 and TRBJ2-1 gives the whole variable domain DGGITQSPKYLFRKEGQNVTLSCEQNLNHDAMYWYRQDPGQGLRLIYYSQIVNDFQKGDIAEGYSVSREKKESFPLTVTSAQKNPTAFYLCASSIEPTGYNEQFFGPGTRLTVL.

This chain links TRBV19 with TRBJ1-6; D not resolved. V lost 1 base, J lost 15 bases, and 10 bases lay in between. From germline, CDR1 is LNHDA and CDR2 SQIVND (reference sequence). CDR3 length equals 12 residues. The CDR3 coding sequence is TGTGCCAGTAGTATAGGTGAGGCGCGCCTCCACTTT. This encodes CASSIGEARLHF.

V usage is TRBV19 and J usage is TRBJ2-2; 11 bases line up with TRBD1. CDR3 length: 18 residues. Germline assignment: CDR1 LNHDA and CDR2 SQIVND (reference sequence). Trimming took 4 bases from V and 4 from J; bases not matched to a gene: 11. For the CDR3, the DNA is TGTGCCAGTAGTAAAGGTTTTGGGGGACAGGGGGGCACCGGGGAGCTGTTTTTT. This translates into CASSKGFGGQGGTGELFF.

This clone has just a few counts. Other DNA sequences within the sample encode an identical CDR3. The chain combines TRBV7-8 with TRBJ2-2; tentatively, D is TRBD2 (5 bases). The CDR3 contains 16 residues. Trimming took off 0 bases at V and 0 bases at J, with 8 bases between the two ends. Germline assignment: CDR1 SGHVS and CDR2 FQNEAQ. CDR3 DNA: TGTGCCAGCAGCTTAGCCGAGGGAGCGAACACCGGGGAGCTGTTTTTT. It encodes CASSLAEGANTGELFF.

The chain couples TRBV3-1 (or the pseudogene TRBV3-2) to TRBJ2-5; perhaps TRBD2 as D (6 bases). The CDR3 sequence is 15 residues long. The germline CDR1 and CDR2 sequences are LGHDT and YNNKEL (reference sequence). V was trimmed by 5 bases and J by 2 bases, leaving 15 bases between them. This CDR3 reads CASSWQRGGQETQYF. CDR3 in DNA: TGTGCCAGCAGCTGGCAACGGGGAGGTCAAGAGACCCAGTACTTC.

J is TRBJ1-2 and V is TRBV6-5, with D maybe TRBD1 (5 bases). Between the trimmed V and J ends, which lost 7 bases and 4 bases, there was a span of 13 bases. Germline loops: CDR1 MNHEY, CDR2 SVGAGI. This CDR3 region has 13 residues. CDR3 protein: CASILDITYGYTF. The CDR3 DNA is TGTGCCAGCATCTTGGACATAACCTATGGCTACACCTTC.

This chain links TRBV18 with TRBJ2-7, with no clear D. This CDR3 is 14 amino acids long. Trimming shortened V by 2 bases and J by 6 bases, and 14 bases separated the two germline ends. Germline V gene lookup returns CDR1 KGHSH and CDR2 LQKENI. CDR3 nucleotide sequence: TGTGCCAGCTCACCAGGGCTAAGTATTGGCGAGCAGTACTTC. Protein: CASSPGLSIGEQYF.